This TCR beta chain emerged from a study of glioma-infiltrating T cells (dated by TCRdb to about 2016). Background for the entire study: Low-grade gliomas were represented by WHO grade II oligodendrogliomas or astrocytomas, and glioblastomas were represented by WHO grade IV tumors that were sampled at initial rather than recurrent diagnosis. The paired cohort comprised three low-grade glioma patients, about 8 primary glioblastoma patients and three non-glioma patients contributing non-neoplastic brain tissue. Before surgery, glioma patients were given dexamethasone for six or fewer days. The study sequenced TCR alpha- and beta-chain repertoires from glioma tissue, from non-neoplastic brain tissue and from matched peripheral blood mononuclear cells. To gauge divergence between tissue and blood T-cell populations, every tissue-infiltrating repertoire was compared against the peripheral blood repertoire from the same patient. For blood libraries, the target was about 4.5- to 10-fold sequencing coverage of about 990,000 peripheral T cells.

Surgical brain or tumor specimens were cryofrozen in liquid nitrogen immediately after resection, and peripheral blood cells were collected concurrently. The paper as a whole reports these results and caveats: VJ-independent divergence between tissue and blood was below expectation in non-neoplastic patients but above expectation in all gliomas, especially low-grade gliomas. Very few CDR3 sequences were found to be shared between tissue and blood, and this scarcity was attributed to high CDR3 diversity and limited sampling. The group comparisons were based on small numbers of patients: three non-neoplastic, three low-grade glioma and eight glioblastoma patients. Patients with low tissue-blood divergence were marked by a signature set of shared blood CDR3 motifs, and this signature set was depleted in highly divergent patients.

Via the germline V gene (reference sequence), CDR1 is MNHEY and CDR2 SMNVEV. Relative to germline, V is 5 bases shorter and J is 3 bases shorter, with 18 bases between their ends. The CDR3 sequence holds 16 residues, the cysteine and phenylalanine included. The entry retains the CDR3 DNA only, 48 bases that are in frame from base 1. With regard to this clonotype: Its antigen target is currently unknown. No per-base quality is available; no much larger clone lies one base away.

The iRepertoire nested amplicon-rescue multiplex PCR (arm-PCR) platform was used to amplify TCR alpha and beta CDR3 regions from RNA. For one-step reverse transcription and amplification, roughly 85-400 ng of tissue mRNA or PBMC total RNA was used as input. Following bead purification, Illumina adapters were added by a secondary multiplex PCR, and the libraries were gel-purified between 200 and 400 bp. Demultiplexing relied on internal 6-nucleotide barcodes carried by the libraries. Sequencing of libraries was performed on an Illumina MiSeq with 2x220 or 2x250 nucleotide paired-end reads. The paper's data handling went like this. Paired reads were merged using FLASH 1.2.11 and were aligned to the GRCh37 human genome using BWA-MEM, after which TRA and TRB reads were extracted. V and J assignment used an IMGT-derived reference of cassette sequences and CDR3 motifs that included pseudogenes. Reads were translated in three frames, and productive CDR3s were defined as those with a C...FGXG motif and no stop codons. A clonotype was defined as a unique combination of a V-J cassette pair and a CDR3 amino acid sequence. Filtering of reads was based on Hamming distance, with the threshold set by the sequence error rate of each sample in mapped regions. Starting from the raw public reads, TCRdb applied fastp trimming at Q25, assembled clones with MiXCR and retained in-frame beta chains. Entries that share a CDR3 protein sequence are merged under the most common genes and DNA. TCRdb's processing, not the study's, gives the V and J calls here. The sample has around 350,000 distinct CDR3 sequences on record, more than 35% of them singletons. The ten largest clones add up to 9.5% to 15% of the sample.

The chain employs TRBV27 and TRBJ2-3; TRBD2 is possibly the D segment (5 matching bases). The sample taken for sequencing was glioma tissue, nonneoplastic brain tissue, or PBMCs (not recorded which). The receptor was derived from a human donor with low-grade glioma or glioblastoma, undergoing nonglioma brain surgery, or in good health (not recorded which). CDR3 reads: CASSPTGWERTDTQYF. Read as DNA, the sequence is TGTGCCAGCAGTCCAACCGGATGGGAGCGGACAGATACGCAGTATTTT.